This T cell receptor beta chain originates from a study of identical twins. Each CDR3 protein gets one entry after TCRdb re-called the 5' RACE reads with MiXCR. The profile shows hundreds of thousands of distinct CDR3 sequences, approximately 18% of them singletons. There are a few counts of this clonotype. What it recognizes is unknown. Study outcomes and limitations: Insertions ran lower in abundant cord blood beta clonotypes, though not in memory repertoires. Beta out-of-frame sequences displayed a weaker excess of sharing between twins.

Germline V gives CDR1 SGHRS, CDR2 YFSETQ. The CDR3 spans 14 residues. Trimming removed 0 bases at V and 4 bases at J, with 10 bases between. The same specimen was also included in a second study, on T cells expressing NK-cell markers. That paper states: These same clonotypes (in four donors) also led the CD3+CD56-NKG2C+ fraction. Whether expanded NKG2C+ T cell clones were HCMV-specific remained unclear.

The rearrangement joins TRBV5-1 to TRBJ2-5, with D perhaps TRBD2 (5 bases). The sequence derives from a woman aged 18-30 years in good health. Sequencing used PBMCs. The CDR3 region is CASSLDSSGETQYF. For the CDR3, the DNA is TGCGCCAGCAGCTTGGATAGCAGCGGAGAGACCCAGTACTTC.